Listed below are T cell receptor beta chains from one sample, sequenced in a study of vaccination effects on CD4 cells after COVID-19. No antigens are known for them. Generated by immunoSEQ multiplex PCR, the TCRdb table keeps only in-frame clones and is missing some. The sample consists of fewer than 55,000 clones, more than 65% of them appearing once. Source: CD4+ T cells from PBMCs cultured without peptide, taken after COVID-19 vaccination. The receptors come from a human donor who had a prior SARS-CoV-2 infection. CDR3s include the opening cysteine and the closing phenylalanine or tryptophan. The D gene is left open where the match is weak.

d_gene: TRBD1
j_gene: TRBJ2-7
v_gene: TRBV28
CDR3aa: CASSLPGQGYTSYEQYF

d_gene: -
j_gene: TRBJ2-7
v_gene: TRBV25-1
CDR3aa: CASMSRDHGYEQYF

d_gene: -
j_gene: TRBJ1-6
v_gene: TRBV19
CDR3aa: CASSRGRESPLHF

d_gene: TRBD1
j_gene: TRBJ1-2
v_gene: TRBV7-2
CDR3aa: CASSLLRGRPGATYTF

d_gene: TRBD2
j_gene: TRBJ2-2
v_gene: TRBV7-2
CDR3aa: CASSLLSGGHYSTGELFF

d_gene: -
j_gene: TRBJ2-5
v_gene: TRBV11-2
CDR3aa: CASSFNGNQETQYF

d_gene: TRBD1
j_gene: TRBJ1-3
v_gene: TRBV5-1
CDR3aa: CASSLSGTGVGNTIYF

d_gene: -
j_gene: TRBJ2-6
v_gene: TRBV2
CDR3aa: CASSEAGRGANVLTF

d_gene: -
j_gene: TRBJ2-7
v_gene: TRBV19
CDR3aa: CASSIRVSYEQYF

d_gene: -
j_gene: TRBJ1-2
v_gene: TRBV16
CDR3aa: CASSLTDYGYTF

d_gene: TRBD2
j_gene: TRBJ2-3
v_gene: TRBV7-9
CDR3aa: CASSLASGTIWYF

d_gene: -
j_gene: TRBJ2-1
v_gene: TRBV7-9
CDR3aa: CASSPRPHREDNEQFF

d_gene: -
j_gene: TRBJ1-1
v_gene: TRBV29-1
CDR3aa: CSVPGGPRDGARVGEAFF

d_gene: -
j_gene: TRBJ1-1
v_gene: TRBV5-1
CDR3aa: CASSPKDSSLNTEAFF

d_gene: -
j_gene: TRBJ2-6
v_gene: TRBV7-8
CDR3aa: CASSSFTLSGYRDSGANVLTF

d_gene: TRBD1
j_gene: TRBJ1-1
v_gene: TRBV7-9
CDR3aa: CASSFRQGGSTEAFF

d_gene: -
j_gene: TRBJ1-6
v_gene: TRBV3-1/TRBV3-2
CDR3aa: CASSHAGTLGNSPLHF

d_gene: TRBD1
j_gene: TRBJ2-5
v_gene: TRBV7-9
CDR3aa: CASSLRGGEETQYF

d_gene: TRBD1
j_gene: TRBJ1-2
v_gene: TRBV6-5
CDR3aa: CASSWTGGAYGYTF

d_gene: -
j_gene: TRBJ2-6
v_gene: TRBV5-1
CDR3aa: CASSFTVTSGANVLTF

d_gene: TRBD2
j_gene: TRBJ2-1
v_gene: TRBV18
CDR3aa: CASSGGLAGGDEQFF

d_gene: -
j_gene: TRBJ1-1
v_gene: TRBV7-2
CDR3aa: CASSLVGSLEAFF

d_gene: TRBD1
j_gene: TRBJ1-1
v_gene: TRBV7-2
CDR3aa: CASSLSGTGSAEAFF

d_gene: -
j_gene: TRBJ1-3
v_gene: TRBV6-5
CDR3aa: CASSPETGGNTIYF

d_gene: -
j_gene: TRBJ1-5
v_gene: TRBV10-3
CDR3aa: CAISARDDNQPQHF

d_gene: -
j_gene: TRBJ2-1
v_gene: TRBV9
CDR3aa: CASSVESSYNEQFF

d_gene: TRBD2
j_gene: TRBJ2-2
v_gene: TRBV28
CDR3aa: CASSWLAGGNTGELFF

d_gene: -
j_gene: TRBJ2-2
v_gene: TRBV10-3
CDR3aa: CAISGGGLTGELFF

d_gene: TRBD1
j_gene: TRBJ2-3
v_gene: TRBV29-1
CDR3aa: CSVRDRGITDTQYF

d_gene: -
j_gene: TRBJ1-2
v_gene: TRBV28
CDR3aa: CASNPGQSNGYTF

d_gene: TRBD2
j_gene: TRBJ2-7
v_gene: TRBV4-1
CDR3aa: CASSQVPPGLAGSREQYF

d_gene: -
j_gene: TRBJ2-3
v_gene: TRBV7-2
CDR3aa: CASSLTGPQYF

d_gene: -
j_gene: TRBJ1-6
v_gene: TRBV2
CDR3aa: CASSDEGTTYNSPLHF

d_gene: -
j_gene: TRBJ1-1
v_gene: TRBV18
CDR3aa: CATTGTTATEAFF

d_gene: -
j_gene: TRBJ1-2
v_gene: TRBV6-1
CDR3aa: CASSEAQGVGYGYTF

d_gene: TRBD2
j_gene: TRBJ2-1
v_gene: TRBV12-5
CDR3aa: CASGGGFSYNEQFF

d_gene: -
j_gene: TRBJ2-2
v_gene: TRBV7-2
CDR3aa: CASSLWVLSGELFF

d_gene: TRBD1
j_gene: TRBJ2-2
v_gene: TRBV19
CDR3aa: CASSIRRLVQGEHTGELFF

d_gene: -
j_gene: TRBJ2-7
v_gene: TRBV18
CDR3aa: CASSPNRVEYEQYF

d_gene: -
j_gene: TRBJ1-5
v_gene: TRBV6-5
CDR3aa: CASSPGGNSNQPQHF

d_gene: TRBD2
j_gene: TRBJ2-1
v_gene: TRBV27
CDR3aa: CASTSMTGNLLAGNEQFF

d_gene: -
j_gene: TRBJ1-2
v_gene: TRBV13
CDR3aa: CASSLGRNTRYGYTF

d_gene: -
j_gene: TRBJ1-2
v_gene: TRBV5-1
CDR3aa: CASSFGGRYGYTF

d_gene: TRBD1
j_gene: TRBJ1-6
v_gene: TRBV4-1
CDR3aa: CASSQETGGLFIPPLHF

d_gene: -
j_gene: TRBJ2-1
v_gene: TRBV9
CDR3aa: CASSKGIENEQFF

d_gene: TRBD1
j_gene: TRBJ1-6
v_gene: TRBV7-9
CDR3aa: CASSTQGDRAKNSPLHF

d_gene: TRBD1
j_gene: TRBJ1-2
v_gene: TRBV15
CDR3aa: CATSTGQNYGYTF

d_gene: TRBD1
j_gene: TRBJ2-2
v_gene: TRBV2
CDR3aa: CASRPGTGGTTTGELFF

d_gene: TRBD1
j_gene: TRBJ1-4
v_gene: TRBV5-1
CDR3aa: CASSLETGGGEKLFF

d_gene: -
j_gene: TRBJ1-5
v_gene: TRBV12-3/TRBV12-4
CDR3aa: CASSLELAQPQHF

d_gene: -
j_gene: TRBJ1-2
v_gene: TRBV9
CDR3aa: CASSVGALRYGYTF

d_gene: -
j_gene: TRBJ2-6
v_gene: TRBV6-2/TRBV6-3
CDR3aa: CASSTRGRNSGANVLTF

d_gene: -
j_gene: TRBJ2-2
v_gene: TRBV7-2
CDR3aa: CASSIAATGTTGELFF

d_gene: TRBD2
j_gene: TRBJ2-1
v_gene: TRBV11-3
CDR3aa: CASSFHLGGASGVEQFF

d_gene: TRBD2
j_gene: TRBJ2-7
v_gene: TRBV27
CDR3aa: CASSRLAGGPYEQYF